These T cell receptor beta chains were read from a single sample in a study of cytomegalovirus exposure and HLA in healthy donors. Clones were sequenced by immunoSEQ multiplex PCR, and TCRdb holds only the in-frame ones, with some missing. The sample comprises some 210,000 clones, around four fifths of which are singletons, and 10% rests with the top ten. The sequencing sample was made of PBMCs. Receptors were obtained from a woman aged 50 to 60 in good health and CMV-seropositive. Both conserved end residues are part of each CDR3. The D gene is left open where the match is weak. A row's size may be missing; if present it is once, few, many or a size class.

>TRBV5-8|few|TRBJ2-7|TRBD2
CASSLTSGAYEQYF
TGTGCCAGCAGCTTAACTAGCGGGGCCTACGAGCAGTACTTC
>TRBV13|NA|TRBJ2-3|TRBD2
CASSSTSASTDTQYF
TGTGCCAGCAGCTCCACTAGCGCTAGCACAGATACGCAGTATTTT
>TRBV28|NA|TRBJ1-6|NA
CASTLWGGGNNSPLHF
TGTGCCAGCACCTTGTGGGGAGGGGGTAATAATTCACCCCTCCACTTT
>TRBV7-9|NA|TRBJ1-2|TRBD1
CASREGQRLSGYTF
TGTGCCAGCCGAGAGGGACAGAGGTTAAGTGGCTACACCTTC
>TRBV6-6|NA|TRBJ2-1|NA
CASRIRGSEQFF
TGTGCCAGCAGGATCAGGGGAAGTGAGCAGTTCTTC
>TRBV5-1|few|TRBJ1-5|NA
CASSRDMNQPQHF
TGCGCCAGCAGCCGGGACATGAATCAGCCCCAGCATTTT
>TRBV5-1|NA|TRBJ2-3|NA
CASSLQTRRASDTQYF
TGCGCCAGCAGCTTGCAGACTAGGAGGGCCTCAGATACGCAGTATTTT
>TRBV6-1|NA|TRBJ2-3|TRBD1
CASTLQGEADTQYF
TGTGCCAGCACTCTACAGGGGGAAGCAGATACGCAGTATTTT
>TRBV5-5|NA|TRBJ2-2|TRBD1
CASVSGTGSLAGTGELFF
TGTGCCAGCGTATCCGGGACAGGGTCCCTTGCGGGCACCGGGGAGCTGTTTTTT
>TRBV10-2|NA|TRBJ1-5|NA
CASSWRGSNQPQHF
TGCGCCAGCAGTTGGAGAGGTAGCAATCAGCCCCAGCATTTT
>TRBV7-9|NA|TRBJ2-5|NA
CASSPAAFGGETQYF
TGTGCCAGCAGCCCCGCGGCGTTCGGGGGAGAGACCCAGTACTTC